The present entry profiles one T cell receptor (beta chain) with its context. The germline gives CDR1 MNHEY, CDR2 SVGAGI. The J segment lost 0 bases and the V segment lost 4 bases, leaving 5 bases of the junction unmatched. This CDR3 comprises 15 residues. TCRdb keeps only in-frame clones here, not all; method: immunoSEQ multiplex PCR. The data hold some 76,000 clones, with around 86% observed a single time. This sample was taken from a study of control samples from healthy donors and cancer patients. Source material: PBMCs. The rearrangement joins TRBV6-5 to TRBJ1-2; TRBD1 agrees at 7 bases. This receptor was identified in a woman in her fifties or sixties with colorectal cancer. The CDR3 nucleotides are TGTGCCAGCAGTTCACCGACAGGGTCTAACTATGGCTACACCTTC. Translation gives CASSSPTGSNYGYTF.